Described below is a single TCR beta chain sequence and its context. Germline CDR1 and CDR2: SEHNR and FQNEAQ (reference sequence). The V segment lost 2 bases and the J segment 1 base; nucleotides outside the gene matches: 10. This CDR3 contains 17 residues. The entry originates in a study of cytomegalovirus exposure and HLA in healthy donors. This PCR relied on a set of 60 Vbeta primers and 13 Jbeta primers. The table came from immunoSEQ multiplex PCR; TCRdb's copy has only in-frame clones and leaves some out. The data show 190,000 or so clones, about four fifths seen once. The source of this sequence is a girl between 5 and 17 years old in good health and CMV-seropositive. The rearrangement joins TRBV7-9 to TRBJ2-7; 8 nucleotides line up with TRBD2. Input material: PBMCs. The CDR3 nucleotides are TGTGCCAGCAGCTTAAGGTTGACGGGGGGGAGATCCTACGAGCAGTACTTC. Amino acids: CASSLRLTGGRSYEQYF.